These 32 T cell receptor beta chains share one sample of origin, sequenced in a study of cytomegalovirus exposure and HLA in healthy donors. Primers included in the PCR were 60 Vbeta and 13 Jbeta primers. The table came from immunoSEQ multiplex PCR; TCRdb's copy has only in-frame clones and leaves some out. This sample's clone table lists 150,000 or so clones. The specimen sequenced was PBMCs. These receptors were taken from a woman between 55 and 75 years old in good health and CMV-seronegative.

The CDR3 DNA sequence: TGTGCCAGCAGCCGTGACAGGGGTCTTACCTACGAGCAGTACTTC. Amino acid sequence: CASSRDRGLTYEQYF. The gene calls are TRBV5-5 and TRBJ2-7, with 8 bases fitting TRBD1. CDR3 length equals 15 residues. Per germline, CDR1 SGHKS and CDR2 YYEKEE (reference sequence). Unmatched junction bases numbered 8, after V lost 4 bases and J lost 2 bases.

The V gene is TRBV5-1, the J gene TRBJ1-2, with 7 bases identical to TRBD1. Trimming at V came to 0 bases and at J to 7 bases, leaving 6 bases not matched to a gene. The V gene's germline CDR1 is SGHRS and CDR2 YFSETQ. The CDR3 covers 14 residues. CDR3 sequence reads: CASSLEPGGGGYTF. The CDR3 nucleotides read TGCGCCAGCAGCTTGGAACCAGGGGGTGGTGGCTACACCTTC. The whole variable domain, filled in from reference TRBV5-1 and TRBJ1-2, reads KAGVTQTPRYLIKTRGQQVTLSCSPISGHRSVSWYQQTPGQGLQFLFEYFSETQRNKGNFPGRFSGRQFSNSRSEMNVSTLELGDSALYLCASSLEPGGGGYTFGSGTRLTVV.

The V and J genes are TRBV29-1 and TRBJ2-7; D might be TRBD1 (6 bases). The CDR3 is made up of 12 amino acids. V was pared by 7 bases and J by 1 base, with 11 bases between. Germline V gene sequence: CDR1 SQVTM, CDR2 ANQGSEA. CDR3 amino acids: CSAKDSSYEQYF. The CDR3 DNA is TGCAGCGCAAAGGACAGTTCCTACGAGCAGTACTTC.

The V call is TRBV5-1, the J call TRBJ1-4; TRBD1 agrees at 9 bases. The CDR3 length is 15 residues. V lost 4 bases and J lost 0; bases outside the gene matches: 1. Germline CDR1 reads SGHRS; CDR2 reads YFSETQ. The CDR3 here is CASSRDRATNEKLFF. CDR3 in DNA: TGCGCCAGCAGCCGGGACAGGGCAACTAATGAAAAACTGTTTTTT.

This chain joins TRBV7-2 and TRBJ2-5; 10 bases line up with TRBD2. The CDR3 runs to 14 residues. V was pared by 7 bases and J by 8 bases, with 10 bases of the junction left unmatched. CDR1 is SGHTA, CDR2 FQGNSA, per germline. CDR3 amino acids: CASTLGLAGATQYF. The CDR3 DNA reads TGTGCCAGCACCCTAGGGCTAGCGGGGGCTACCCAGTACTTC.

The chain uses TRBV10-3 and TRBJ2-5; D is perhaps TRBD1 (8 bases). This CDR3 is 14 amino acids long. Deletions cut 2 bases from V and 3 bases from J, with 10 bases between. Germline assignment: CDR1 ENHRY and CDR2 SYGVKD. CDR3 sequence: CAISETGGEETQYF. CDR3 in DNA: TGTGCCATCAGTGAGACAGGGGGGGAAGAGACCCAGTACTTC.

With respect to this clone: The junction does not match germline at one end; this may be a read error. The chain links TRBV11-1 to TRBJ2-2; 7 bases are a match to TRBD1. Germline V gene data show CDR1 as SGHAT and CDR2 as FQDESV (reference sequence). CDR3 length: 12 amino acids. The CDR3 protein is CASGLQGRELFF. In nucleotides, the CDR3 is TGTGCCAGCGGCTTACAGGGGAGGGAGCTGTTTTTT. The full variable domain, completed using reference TRBV11-1 and TRBJ2-2, is EAEVAQSPRYKITEKSQAVAFWCDPISGHATLYWYRQILGQGPELLVQFQDESVVDDSQLPKDRFSAERLKGVDSTLKIQPAELGDSAMYLCASGLQGRELFFGEGSRLTVL.

The rearrangement links TRBV29-1 to TRBJ2-7; 7 nucleotides agree with TRBD2. Trimming took 7 bases from V and 8 from J; bases not matched to a gene: 5. CDR1 is SQVTM, CDR2 ANQGSEA, per germline. The CDR3 consists of 10 residues. This chain's CDR3 is CSAAGTKQYF. DNA of the CDR3: TGCAGCGCCGCCGGGACTAAGCAGTACTTC.

The chain couples TRBV7-2 to TRBJ2-7; D is perhaps TRBD2 (6 bases). Deletions cut 0 bases from V and 2 bases from J, with 14 bases between. CDR1 is SGHTA and CDR2 is FQGNSA in the germline V gene. The CDR3 is 16 residues long. DNA for the CDR3: TGTGCCAGCAGCTTAGCGCCGGCTAGCGCTACCTACGAGCAGTACTTC. Its translation: CASSLAPASATYEQYF.

The rearrangement uses TRBV19 and TRBJ2-7, with 11 bases that match TRBD1. The CDR3 totals 14 residues. Germline CDR1 reads LNHDA; CDR2 reads SQIVND (reference sequence). The V segment lost 6 bases and the J segment 3 bases; nucleotides outside the gene matches: 4. The CDR3 loop reads CASSPGTGGYEQYF. CDR3 nucleotides: TGTGCCAGTAGCCCCGGGACAGGGGGCTACGAGCAGTACTTC.

A note on this clone: Different DNA sequences within this sample yield the same CDR3. In DNA form, the CDR3 reads TGTGCCAGCAGTTACTTATTATCGAACACTGAAGCTTTCTTT. Translation: CASSYLLSNTEAFF. The gene calls are TRBV6-5 and TRBJ1-1; D is ambiguous. Looked up from germline, CDR1 is MNHEY and CDR2 is SVGAGI. Trimming took 1 base from V and 1 from J, leaving 7 bases between them. The length of the CDR3 is 14 residues.

The chain links TRBV9 to TRBJ2-2; possible D gene TRBD1, 5 bases. CDR1 and CDR2 from the germline V gene are SGDLS and YYNGEE. This CDR3 is 15 amino acids long. V lost 2 bases to trimming and J lost 5 bases, with 13 bases between them. The CDR3 sequence is CASSVGQAKTGELFF. CDR3 bases: TGTGCCAGCAGCGTGGGGCAGGCAAAGACCGGGGAGCTGTTTTTT.

The gene calls are TRBV19 and TRBJ1-1, with 8 bases aligning to TRBD1. Looked up from germline, CDR1 is LNHDA and CDR2 is SQIVND (reference sequence). Unmatched junction bases numbered 4, after V lost 3 bases and J lost 1 base. The CDR3 has 15 residues. This CDR3 reads CASSMRTGPNTEAFF. The CDR3 nucleotides read TGTGCCAGTAGTATGAGGACAGGGCCGAACACTGAAGCTTTCTTT. The full variable domain, completed using reference TRBV19 and TRBJ1-1, is DGGITQSPKYLFRKEGQNVTLSCEQNLNHDAMYWYRQDPGQGLRLIYYSQIVNDFQKGDIAEGYSVSREKKESFPLTVTSAQKNPTAFYLCASSMRTGPNTEAFFGQGTRLTVV.

J is TRBJ1-5 and V is TRBV19, with D unclear. CDR3 size: 13 residues. The V and J ends lost 7 bases and 6 bases respectively, with 13 bases between them. Per the germline V gene, CDR1 is LNHDA and CDR2 is SQIVND (reference sequence). The CDR3 protein is CASTEGGFQPQHF. CDR3 DNA: TGTGCCAGTACCGAAGGAGGGTTTCAGCCCCAGCATTTT.

This chain uses TRBV19 with TRBJ1-5; D might be TRBD1 (5 bases). Trimming cost V 7 bases and J 2 bases, with 15 bases left between them. The CDR3 consists of 15 residues. CDR1 and CDR2 from the germline V gene are LNHDA and SQIVND (reference sequence). The CDR3 loop is CASTIQGRGNQPQHF. The CDR3 DNA sequence: TGTGCCAGTACCATCCAGGGTCGTGGCAATCAGCCCCAGCATTTT. The entire variable domain, with the rest obtained from reference TRBV19 and TRBJ1-5, is as follows: DGGITQSPKYLFRKEGQNVTLSCEQNLNHDAMYWYRQDPGQGLRLIYYSQIVNDFQKGDIAEGYSVSREKKESFPLTVTSAQKNPTAFYLCASTIQGRGNQPQHFGDGTRLSIL.

The genes are TRBV10-3 and TRBJ1-6; TRBD1 matches 7 bases. CDR1 and CDR2 (germline): ENHRY, SYGVKD. The CDR3 runs 15 residues. V dropped 0 bases and J dropped 7; count of bases not matched to a gene: 3. CDR3 residues: CAISESRQGNSPLHF. CDR3 coding DNA: TGTGCCATCAGTGAGTCGCGACAGGGAAATTCACCCCTCCACTTT.

The V and J genes are TRBV7-5 and TRBJ1-4. TRBV7-5 is a listed pseudogene. This CDR3 is 14 amino acids long. The CDR3 reads CASSFRRTNEKLFF. For the CDR3, the DNA is TGTGCCAGCAGCTTCAGGAGGACTAATGAAAAACTGTTTTTT.

The chain couples TRBV15 to TRBJ2-1; D is perhaps TRBD2 (5 bases). V lost 0 bases to trimming and J lost 0 bases, with 12 bases between them. CDR1 and CDR2 (germline): LNHNV, YYDKDF (reference sequence). This CDR3 spans 17 amino acids. CDR3 DNA: TGTGCCACCAGCAGAGATCCGCGGGCAAGCTCCTACAATGAGCAGTTCTTC. Translated, it gives CATSRDPRASSYNEQFF.

The chain couples TRBV30 to TRBJ1-2; perhaps TRBD1 as D (6 bases). The CDR3 runs to 13 residues. Trimming left V 2 bases short and J 5 bases short, with 12 bases between. Germline CDR1 is GTSNPN and CDR2 is SVGIG (reference sequence). The CDR3 is CAWSLVGAYGYTF. Written as DNA, the CDR3 is TGTGCCTGGAGTCTCGTGGGGGCGTATGGCTACACCTTC.

The rearrangement links TRBV5-6 to TRBJ2-1, with TRBD1 matching over 10 bases. The CDR3 has 15 amino acids. V gave up 2 bases and J gave up 10 bases; unmatched junction bases: 9. CDR1 is SGHDT, CDR2 YYEEEE, per germline. CDR3 sequence (DNA): TGTGCCAGCAGCTTTGGGGACAGGGGATTCAACGAGCAGTTCTTC. It is translated as CASSFGDRGFNEQFF.

The J gene is TRBJ1-1, the V gene TRBV25-1; possibly TRBD1 for D (5 bases). The CDR3 loop spans 13 amino acids. Trimming stripped 0 bases from V and 4 bases from J, with 6 bases between. CDR1 is MGHDK, CDR2 SYGVNS, per germline. CDR3 sequence (DNA): TGTGCCAGCAGTGAATACGGGGGCACTGAAGCTTTCTTT. This encodes CASSEYGGTEAFF.

The chain has TRBV6-5 and TRBJ1-2, with D unresolved. CDR3 length equals 13 residues. V was shortened by 0 bases and J by 5 bases, with 7 bases between the two germline ends. Germline V gene lookup returns CDR1 MNHEY and CDR2 SVGAGI. CDR3 nucleotides: TGTGCCAGCAGTTACTCCCGGGTATATGGCTACACCTTC. Protein sequence: CASSYSRVYGYTF.

The V and J genes are TRBV7-9 and TRBJ1-3, with 9 bases aligning to TRBD1. The CDR3 contains 13 residues. V lost 11 bases and J lost 0; bases outside the gene matches: 2. CDR1 SEHNR and CDR2 FQNEAQ come from the germline V gene (reference sequence). The CDR3 spells CAGTGISGNTIYF. The CDR3 DNA reads as TGTGCCGGGACAGGGATCTCTGGAAACACCATATATTTT.

A remark on this clone: This specimen includes other DNA sequences encoding the same CDR3. CDR3 DNA sequence: TGTGCCAGCAGCTTAGGACAGGGAGTGGATGAAAAACTGTTTTTT. Its protein product is CASSLGQGVDEKLFF. The V and J genes are TRBV7-9 and TRBJ1-4, with 7 bases matching TRBD1. The CDR3 has 15 amino acids. V shed 1 base, J shed 6 bases, and the junction held 5 bases outside the gene matches. Germline assignment: CDR1 SEHNR and CDR2 FQNEAQ (reference sequence).

V usage is TRBV29-1 and J usage is TRBJ2-3; TRBD1 aligns across 9 bases. The CDR3 totals 17 residues. V lost 3 bases, J lost 3 bases, and 13 bases stayed unmatched. The germline V gene encodes CDR1 SQVTM and CDR2 ANQGSEA. This CDR3 is CSVDGGATGGATDTQYF. The CDR3 nucleotides are TGCAGCGTTGACGGCGGGGCGACAGGGGGTGCGACAGATACGCAGTATTTT.

V gene TRBV5-6 combines with J gene TRBJ2-5; D gene ambiguous. Germline-derived CDR1 and CDR2 are SGHDT and YYEEEE. Trimming shortened V by 2 bases and J by 11 bases, and 16 bases separated the two germline ends. This CDR3 is 13 amino acids long. The chain's CDR3 is CASSFPQVPVQYF. CDR3 sequence (DNA): TGTGCCAGCAGCTTCCCACAAGTTCCTGTGCAGTACTTC.

The chain joins TRBV19 to TRBJ1-5; 9 bases match TRBD1. The germline V gene has CDR1 LNHDA and CDR2 SQIVND (reference sequence). CDR3 length: 16 amino acids. V lost 7 bases to trimming and J lost 2 bases; unmatched junction nucleotides: 9. The CDR3 region is CASKVTGGAGNQPQHF. Written as DNA, the CDR3 is TGTGCCAGTAAAGTCACAGGGGGCGCGGGCAATCAGCCCCAGCATTTT.

This sequence joins TRBV10-3 and TRBJ2-2; maybe TRBD1 (6 bases). Germline V gives CDR1 ENHRY, CDR2 SYGVKD. Trimming left V 0 bases short and J 0 bases short, with 8 bases between. The CDR3 covers 16 residues. The CDR3: CAISESTGANTGELFF. Written as DNA, the CDR3 is TGTGCCATCAGTGAGTCGACAGGTGCGAACACCGGGGAGCTGTTTTTT.

This sequence joins TRBV5-1 and TRBJ1-1; tentative D call: TRBD1 (5 bases). Trimming left V 2 bases short and J 7 bases short, with 12 bases between. Germline loops: CDR1 SGHRS, CDR2 YFSETQ. The CDR3 consists of 13 residues. The DNA for the CDR3 is TGCGCCAGCAGCTTTGGACAAACCCTTGAAGCTTTCTTT. This codes for CASSFGQTLEAFF.

The rearrangement links TRBV28 to TRBJ2-6; possibly TRBD1 for D (6 bases). V dropped 9 bases and J dropped 0 bases, with 12 bases sitting between them. The CDR3 sequence is 15 residues long. The V gene's germline CDR1 is MDHEN and CDR2 SYDVKM. CDR3 sequence reads: CASNPGASGANVLTF. Here the CDR3 DNA reads TGTGCCAGTAACCCAGGGGCCTCTGGGGCCAACGTCCTGACTTTC.

In nucleotides, the CDR3 is TGTGCCAGCAGCTTTTCGTATGAGCAGTTCTTC. It yields the protein CASSFSYEQFF. The J gene is TRBJ2-1, the V gene TRBV5-6; D is ambiguous. This CDR3 region has 11 residues. Deletions cut 2 bases from V and 8 bases from J, with 5 bases between. Germline CDR1 reads SGHDT; CDR2 reads YYEEEE.

To note about this clone: Distinct nucleotide sequences in the sample also encode this CDR3. The V call is TRBV7-9, the J call TRBJ2-1; maybe TRBD2 (6 bases). Germline V gives CDR1 SEHNR, CDR2 FQNEAQ (reference sequence). V gave up 5 bases and J gave up 6 bases, with 20 bases separating them. This CDR3 contains 16 residues. The chain's CDR3 is CASSAPGPAGGNEQFF. The CDR3 DNA follows: TGTGCCAGCAGCGCACCGGGCCCCGCCGGGGGCAATGAGCAGTTCTTC.